Following are 27 T cell receptor beta chains from one sample sequenced in a study of metastatic and nonmetastatic thyroid tumors. MiXCR was used by TCRdb to re-call the PCR reads. In the table there are 30,000 to 35,000 clones, under 30% of which are singletons. The entire patient cohort was treatment-naive prior to thyroid surgery. The source material was blood. Every receptor here comes from a female donor with papillary thyroid cancer or a benign thyroid nodule (not recorded which). Some clones in this sample may be carry-over from other donors' samples.

This clone was found many times. The chain combines TRBV10-2 with TRBJ2-4; a possible D gene is TRBD2 (7 bases). V lost 8 bases, J lost 8 bases, and 16 bases lay in between. Germline values: CDR1 WSHSY, CDR2 SAAADI. The CDR3 consists of 13 residues. The CDR3 region is CASLGGPLDIQYF. As DNA, the CDR3 is TGCGCCAGCCTCGGGGGGCCCCTTGACATTCAGTACTTC.

The sample holds a few counts of this clone. The chain links TRBV27 to TRBJ2-1; D possibly corresponds to TRBD1 (6 bases). V lost 5 bases to trimming and J lost 6 bases, with 17 bases between them. The CDR3 length is 15 residues. Per the germline V gene, CDR1 is MNHEY and CDR2 is SMNVEV (reference sequence). The CDR3 DNA is TGTGCCAGCAGTAGAGAGGGGGTGGGATTCAATGAGCAGTTCTTC. Amino acid sequence: CASSREGVGFNEQFF.

Here the CDR3 DNA reads TGTGCCAGCAGCCAAGAGCCGACTAGCAAGGGGGAGACCCAGTACTTC. This translates into CASSQEPTSKGETQYF. The rearrangement links TRBV3-1 to TRBJ2-5; 7 positions agree with TRBD2. The CDR3 totals 16 residues. The junction had 9 bases not matched to a gene; V was cut back by 0 bases and J by 5 bases. Germline V lookup: CDR1 LGHDT, CDR2 YNNKEL (reference sequence).

The J gene is TRBJ2-2, the V gene TRBV11-3, with D hard to call. Trimming removed 0 bases from V and 7 bases from J, with 6 bases in between. Germline-derived CDR1 and CDR2 are SGHNT and YENEEA. The CDR3 totals 13 residues. CDR3 DNA sequence: TGTGCCAGCAGCTTAGACGGGTTCGGGGAGCTGTTTTTT. It codes for CASSLDGFGELFF.

The chain recombines TRBV18 with TRBJ2-7; D remains unclear. The V end was cut by 2 bases, the J end by 0 bases, with 2 bases between. CDR1 KGHSH and CDR2 LQKENI come from the germline V gene. This CDR3 is built from 12 residues. The chain's CDR3 is CASSPASYEQYF. The CDR3 bases are TGTGCCAGCTCACCAGCCTCCTACGAGCAGTACTTC.

This clone was observed many times. The genes are TRBV5-1 and TRBJ2-3; D unclear. V was pared by 4 bases and J by 0 bases, with 9 bases between. CDR1 is SGHRS, CDR2 YFSETQ, per germline. This CDR3 has 14 residues. The CDR3 DNA reads as TGCGCCAGCAGCCCTACAGACAGCACAGATACGCAGTATTTT. Translating gives CASSPTDSTDTQYF.

This clone was detected many times. The V and J genes are TRBV20-1 and TRBJ2-3, with TRBD1 matching 9 bases. The J segment lost 7 bases and the V segment lost 4 bases, leaving 6 bases of the junction unmatched. The CDR3 is 13 amino acids. Germline CDR1 reads DFQATT; CDR2 reads SNEGSKA (reference sequence). The CDR3 sequence: CSATGQGRNTQYF. CDR3 bases: TGCAGTGCTACGGGACAGGGTAGGAATACGCAGTATTTT.

CDR3 sequence: CASLPSGLAGLSSYNEQFF. The CDR3 DNA reads as TGTGCCAGCCTACCATCGGGACTAGCGGGACTCTCCTCCTACAATGAGCAGTTCTTC. This chain joins TRBV6-2 or TRBV6-3 and TRBJ2-1, with 13 positions matching TRBD2. The germline CDR1 and CDR2 sequences are MNHEY and SVGEGT. The junction had 13 bases not matched to a gene; V was cut back by 8 bases and J by 0 bases. The CDR3 is made up of 19 amino acids.

This clone was observed at least ten times. Other DNA sequences from this sample encode an identical CDR3 as well. The rearrangement links TRBV19 to TRBJ2-5, with 7 bases lining up with TRBD2. Germline assignment: CDR1 LNHDA and CDR2 SQIVND (reference sequence). CDR3 length equals 12 residues. With V trimmed by 9 bases and J by 6 bases, 7 bases remained unmatched. The CDR3 nucleotides are TGTGCCAGACCAGCGCGGGGGAAGACCCAGTACTTC. Protein: CARPARGKTQYF.

This clone was detected many times. CDR3 sequence reads: CASSSSGLPPQETQYF. Written as DNA, the CDR3 is TGTGCCAGCAGCTCGAGCGGGCTACCTCCTCAAGAGACCCAGTACTTC. The genes are TRBV7-9 and TRBJ2-5, with D possibly TRBD2 on 6 matching bases. Per germline, CDR1 SEHNR and CDR2 FQNEAQ (reference sequence). Trimming removed 4 bases at V and 2 bases at J, with 17 bases between. The CDR3 loop spans 16 amino acids.

This clone showed up many times. The V gene is TRBV30, the J gene TRBJ1-5; D is uncertain. This CDR3 contains 13 residues. Trimming removed 2 bases at V and 6 bases at J, with 11 bases between. CDR1 and CDR2 from the germline V gene are GTSNPN and SVGIG (reference sequence). In nucleotides, the CDR3 is TGTGCCTGGAGTTCGGGGAATTCTCAGCCCCAGCATTTT. Its translation is CAWSSGNSQPQHF. Complete variable domain (other parts from reference TRBV30 and TRBJ1-5): SQTIHQWPATLVQPVGSPLSLECTVEGTSNPNLYWYRQAAGRGLQLLFYSVGIGQISSEVPQNLSASRPQDRQFILSSKKLLLSDSGFYLCAWSSGNSQPQHFGDGTRLSIL.

This clone occurred many times. One base away lies a much larger clone, so this may be a sequencing read error. CDR3 protein: CASNSGSYEQYF. CDR3 nucleotides: TGTGCCAGCAACTCAGGGTCCTACGAGCAGTACTTC. The genes are TRBV11-3 and TRBJ2-7; a possible D gene is TRBD1 (5 bases). This CDR3 has 12 amino acids. CDR1 is SGHNT, CDR2 YENEEA, per germline. Trimming cost V 7 bases and J 1 base, with 8 bases left between them.

This clone has a handful of counts. The chain carries TRBV6-1 and TRBJ1-4, with D perhaps matching TRBD1 (6 bases). Trimming pared 5 bases from V and 0 bases from J, leaving 13 bases between. This CDR3 region has 16 residues. Germline V gene sequence: CDR1 MNHNS, CDR2 SASEGT. The CDR3 bases are TGTGCCAGCAGTCCTCGGACAGTTCCAACTAATGAAAAACTGTTTTTT. Protein product: CASSPRTVPTNEKLFF.

On this clone: The final CDR3 position lacks the conserved phenylalanine or tryptophan, pointing to a likely read error. No DNA is shown, since the ends of the CDR3 on it are uncertain; the CDR3 is the one TCRdb lists. The chain is built from TRBV6-1 and TRBJ2-7; the listed D gene, TRBD2, was not tested against the DNA. Germline CDR1 and CDR2: MNHNS and SASEGT. Including both end residues, the CDR3 is 15 amino acids long. The CDR3 here is CASRPLGVGEQVLYC.

The V gene is TRBV11-2, the J gene TRBJ2-2; tentative D call: TRBD2 (6 bases). The V and J ends lost 1 base and 3 bases respectively, with 6 bases between them. CDR1 and CDR2 (germline): SGHAT, FQNNGV. The CDR3 is 14 residues long. Written as DNA, the CDR3 is TGTGCCAGCAGCTTAGCGGGGGACACCGGGGAGCTGTTTTTT. Translated: CASSLAGDTGELFF.

The chain combines TRBV6-5 with TRBJ1-2, with D possibly TRBD1 on 5 matching bases. This CDR3 spans 13 amino acids. V gave up 4 bases and J gave up 8 bases, with 14 bases separating them. Per germline, CDR1 MNHEY and CDR2 SVGAGI. CDR3 in DNA: TGTGCCAGCAGTTCCTCGGGGGGAAGGGGCTACACCTTC. Its translation is CASSSSGGRGYTF.

Many counts were recorded for this clone. The chain has TRBV28 and TRBJ1-3; maybe TRBD1 (5 bases). V lost 3 bases and J 4 bases, leaving 16 bases between the germline ends. This CDR3 is 16 amino acids long. From germline, CDR1 is MDHEN and CDR2 SYDVKM. The CDR3 reads CASSFRGGYSGNTIYF. The DNA for the CDR3 is TGTGCCAGCAGTTTTAGGGGAGGGTACTCCGGAAACACCATATATTTT.

The CDR3 nucleotides read TGTGCCAGCAGTTTATGGTATAATTCACCCCTCCACTTT. It is translated as CASSLWYNSPLHF. The chain links TRBV27 to TRBJ1-6, with D unclear. Trimming stripped 1 base from V and 4 bases from J, with 2 bases between. This CDR3 comprises 13 residues. Germline V gene lookup returns CDR1 MNHEY and CDR2 SMNVEV (reference sequence).

The chain's CDR3 is CASRRVGGELFF. DNA of the CDR3: TGTGCCAGCAGGCGAGTTGGAGGGGAGCTGTTTTTT. The chain carries TRBV11-3 and TRBJ2-2; no definite D call. CDR1 and CDR2 from the germline V gene are SGHNT and YENEEA. V dropped 6 bases and J dropped 8 bases, with 10 bases sitting between them. The length of the CDR3 is 12 residues.

This clone was observed at least ten times. J is TRBJ1-1 and V is TRBV2; D uncertain. The CDR3 totals 13 residues. Trimming pared 3 bases from V and 5 bases from J, leaving 10 bases between. Germline loops: CDR1 SNHLY, CDR2 FYNNEI. The CDR3, as DNA: TGTGCCAGCAGTGATCGGTTTTTGACTGAAGCTTTCTTT. Translating gives CASSDRFLTEAFF.

A few counts support this clone. The CDR3 sequence is CASSLGGASAGNTIYF. As DNA, the CDR3 is TGTGCCAGCAGCCTCGGGGGGGCGTCGGCGGGAAACACCATATATTTT. The chain recombines TRBV12-3 or TRBV12-4 with TRBJ1-3; weak D call: TRBD1 (6 bases). CDR3 length: 16 residues. Trimming stripped 6 bases from V and 4 bases from J, with 19 bases between.

In this sample, this clone turned up many times. The V gene is TRBV6-1, the J gene TRBJ1-2; D not certain. CDR3 size: 12 residues. The V and J ends lost 5 bases and 8 bases respectively, with 12 bases between them. Germline V gene lookup returns CDR1 MNHNS and CDR2 SASEGT. CDR3 loop: CASSPRGFGYTF. In DNA form, the CDR3 reads TGTGCCAGCAGTCCCCGAGGGTTCGGCTACACCTTC.

This clone occurred a few times. The V call is TRBV19, the J call TRBJ2-7; tentatively, D is TRBD1 or TRBD2 (5 bases each). There are 15 residues in the CDR3. The germline CDR1 and CDR2 sequences are LNHDA and SQIVND (reference sequence). Trimming removed 7 bases from V and 4 bases from J, with 20 bases in between. CDR3 amino acids: CASTARRGPLYEQYF. The CDR3 nucleotides are TGTGCCAGTACCGCAAGACGGGGACCTCTGTACGAGCAGTACTTC.

Many counts were recorded for this clone. This rearrangement joins TRBV4-3 to TRBJ1-2, with D unclear. Trimming shortened V by 1 base and J by 6 bases, and 12 bases separated the two germline ends. Per germline, CDR1 LGHNA and CDR2 YSLEER. This CDR3 comprises 14 residues. This CDR3 is CASSQGPGSHGYTF. CDR3 DNA sequence: TGCGCCAGCAGCCAAGGCCCGGGGTCCCATGGCTACACCTTC.

This clone occurred many times. The chain joins TRBV6-6 to TRBJ2-1, with TRBD2 matching 16 bases. Unmatched junction bases numbered 19, after V lost 5 bases and J lost 15 bases. Germline V lookup: CDR1 MNHNY, CDR2 SVGAGI (reference sequence). This CDR3 has 18 residues. CDR3 sequence reads: CASSPGTSGRAKGEGGFF. Here the CDR3 DNA reads TGTGCCAGCAGTCCCGGGACTAGCGGGAGGGCCAAAGGGGAGGGCGGGTTCTTC.

The chain links TRBV5-1 to TRBJ1-6, with D uncertain. The length of the CDR3 is 16 residues. V was pared by 0 bases and J by 0 bases, with 7 bases between. Germline V gene sequence: CDR1 SGHRS, CDR2 YFSETQ. The CDR3 reads CASSLAGSSYNSPLHF. The CDR3 region has the DNA TGCGCCAGCAGCTTGGCTGGGAGCTCCTATAATTCACCCCTCCACTTT.

This rearrangement joins TRBV4-2 to TRBJ2-2; TRBD1 aligns across 7 bases. Germline V CDR1 and CDR2: LGHNA, YNFKEQ. This CDR3 is 15 amino acids long. The trim removed 4 bases at V and 7 bases at J, leaving 9 bases unmatched. The CDR3 sequence: CASSLLGGQGGELFF. The CDR3 DNA reads as TGTGCCAGCAGCCTTTTAGGGGGCCAAGGCGGGGAGCTGTTTTTT.